Below are 14 T cell receptor beta chains sequenced from a single sample in a study of cytomegalovirus exposure and HLA in healthy donors. This table comes from immunoSEQ multiplex PCR, and its TCRdb copy is limited to in-frame clones, with some not included. The sample records approximately 99,000 clones, around 85% being singletons. The sample taken for sequencing was PBMCs. The receptors stem from a woman aged 18 to 35 in good health and CMV-seronegative.

As DNA, the CDR3 is TGTGCCAGCAGCCCCGACAGGGTCAATGAGCAGTTCTTC. Residues: CASSPDRVNEQFF. V usage is TRBV5-6 and J usage is TRBJ2-1, with TRBD1 identical over 7 bases. The CDR3 is 13 amino acids. CDR1 is SGHDT and CDR2 is YYEEEE in the germline V gene. Losses at the gene ends were 4 bases for V and 6 bases for J; bases not matched to a gene: 4.

The chain uses TRBV30 and TRBJ1-2; TRBD1 might be the D (5 bases). The CDR3 spans 15 residues. Looked up from germline, CDR1 is GTSNPN and CDR2 is SVGIG (reference sequence). Deletions cut 3 bases from V and 2 bases from J, with 16 bases between. The CDR3, as DNA: TGTGCCTGGAGGGTCTCAGGCAGGGAAAACTATGGCTACACCTTC. Translating it yields CAWRVSGRENYGYTF. The full variable domain, with the rest looked up from reference TRBV30 and TRBJ1-2, is SQTIHQWPATLVQPVGSPLSLECTVEGTSNPNLYWYRQAAGRGLQLLFYSVGIGQISSEVPQNLSASRPQDRQFILSSKKLLLSDSGFYLCAWRVSGRENYGYTFGSGTRLTVV.

The V and J genes are TRBV13 and TRBJ2-7, with no clear D. The germline V gene has CDR1 PRHDT and CDR2 FYEKMQ (reference sequence). The V and J ends lost 2 bases and 0 bases respectively, with 8 bases between them. The CDR3 runs to 14 residues. CDR3 bases: TGTGCCAGCAGCTTACCCTTAGCCTCCTACGAGCAGTACTTC. It encodes CASSLPLASYEQYF.

This clone was recorded a few times. The rearrangement uses TRBV27 and TRBJ1-5, with no clear D. Trimming left V 6 bases short and J 1 base short, with 7 bases between. Per the germline V gene, CDR1 is MNHEY and CDR2 is SMNVEV (reference sequence). This CDR3 spans 13 amino acids. CDR3 DNA: TGTGCCAGCAGCCCAACAAGCAATCAGCCCCAGCATTTT. It codes for CASSPTSNQPQHF.

V and J are TRBV5-1 and TRBJ1-1; D not certain. V was trimmed by 0 bases and J by 4 bases, leaving 10 bases between them. This CDR3 contains 14 residues. Germline V CDR1 and CDR2: SGHRS, YFSETQ. In nucleotides, the CDR3 is TGCGCCAGCAGCTTGGGGAGGGTTGGCACTGAAGCTTTCTTT. Translation: CASSLGRVGTEAFF.

The V gene is TRBV6-5, the J gene TRBJ1-2; D is perhaps TRBD1 (5 bases). Germline V CDR1 and CDR2: MNHEY, SVGAGI. The CDR3 is 13 amino acids. Trimming cost V 0 bases and J 8 bases, with 10 bases left between them. The CDR3, as DNA: TGTGCCAGCAGTTACTCGGGGCGTGAAGGCTACACCTTC. Translation: CASSYSGREGYTF.

V is TRBV4-1 and J is TRBJ2-5; 9 positions match TRBD1. The germline V gene has CDR1 MGHRA and CDR2 YSYEKL. V was pared by 2 bases and J by 3 bases, with 10 bases of the junction left unmatched. CDR3 length: 17 amino acids. The CDR3 DNA follows: TGCGCCAGCAGCCAACACTGGACAGGGGTAGGTGAAGAGACCCAGTACTTC. As protein: CASSQHWTGVGEETQYF.

This chain joins TRBV2 and TRBJ1-2, with D perhaps TRBD1 (6 bases). Germline CDR1 and CDR2: SNHLY and FYNNEI. The CDR3 has 12 amino acids. The V and J ends lost 6 bases and 10 bases respectively, with 15 bases between them. CDR3 amino acids: CASRIPGTNYTF. CDR3 DNA sequence: TGTGCCAGCAGAATCCCCGGGACAAACTACACCTTC.

This CDR3 is CASSGTSGYTEAFF. CDR3 coding DNA: TGTGCCAGCAGTGGCACATCAGGGTACACTGAAGCTTTCTTT. The V call is TRBV6-5, the J call TRBJ1-1, with TRBD1 as a possible D gene (5 bases). Germline loops: CDR1 MNHEY, CDR2 SVGAGI. Trimming cost V 5 bases and J 3 bases, with 13 bases left between them. The CDR3 has 14 amino acids.

The chain recombines TRBV25-1 with TRBJ2-1, with D possibly TRBD1 on 5 matching bases. Trimming shortened V by 5 bases and J by 4 bases, and 21 bases separated the two germline ends. Germline loops: CDR1 MGHDK, CDR2 SYGVNS. The CDR3 covers 17 residues. For the CDR3, the DNA is TGTGCCAGCAGTACCGATGACCCTAGGGGCTCTTACAATGAGCAGTTCTTC. It specifies CASSTDDPRGSYNEQFF.

The chain recombines TRBV2 with TRBJ2-7; D is perhaps TRBD2 (6 bases). V lost 3 bases, J lost 5 bases, and 35 bases lay in between. Germline values: CDR1 SNHLY, CDR2 FYNNEI. The CDR3 is 21 amino acids. For the CDR3, the DNA is TGTGCCAGCAGTGATATGCCGGGCGTCCGGGAGCGTTCTCGGATATGGGACGAGCAGTACTTC. Protein product: CASSDMPGVRERSRIWDEQYF.

J is TRBJ1-1 and V is TRBV4-1, with a possible D match to TRBD1 (5 bases). The V end was cut by 0 bases, the J end by 5 bases, with 16 bases between. Germline V gene lookup returns CDR1 MGHRA and CDR2 YSYEKL. The CDR3 is made up of 16 amino acids. The CDR3 is CASSQDSGGWGTEAFF. CDR3 DNA sequence: TGCGCCAGCAGCCAAGATTCCGGGGGTTGGGGTACTGAAGCTTTCTTT.

The rearrangement joins TRBV5-6 to TRBJ1-6; TRBD1 agrees at 10 bases. The CDR3 spans 15 residues. The V gene's germline CDR1 is SGHDT and CDR2 YYEEEE. The ends lost 4 bases at V and 9 bases at J; junction bases unmatched: 7. CDR3 nucleotide sequence: TGTGCCAGCAGCGGGGGGACAGGGGAGGTTTCACCCCTCCACTTT. It codes for CASSGGTGEVSPLHF.

This clone was observed once. V is TRBV5-6 and J is TRBJ2-7, with unresolved D. The CDR3 has 15 amino acids. Germline V CDR1 and CDR2: SGHDT, YYEEEE. V was cut by 0 bases and J by 1 base, with 11 bases left in between. The CDR3, as DNA: TGTGCCAGCAGCTTGGGCTCAGGTACATCCTACGAGCAGTACTTC. This translates into CASSLGSGTSYEQYF.